The TCR beta chain under discussion was sequenced for a study of T cells after yellow fever vaccination. Study-level findings and limits: Highly abundant clonotypes carried over from the bulk population could end up in FACS-sorted repertoires as contaminants. Clones that expanded after primary vaccination mostly reappeared after the booster (just over 95% CD4, 70% to 90% CD8). Among all clonotypes, a small share was observed in both CD4 and CD8 compartments.

V gave up 3 bases and J gave up 3 bases; unmatched junction bases: 4. The germline gives CDR1 SGDLS, CDR2 YYNGEE. The CDR3 length is 14 residues. In making TCR cDNA, 5'RACE template switching added a universal primer site and UMIs to it. Each CDR3 protein gets one entry after TCRdb re-called the 5' RACE reads with MiXCR. This sample yields 110,000 or so distinct CDR3 sequences, of which about 7% are seen a single time; approximately 2.7% belongs to the top ten. This clonotype was counted between two and nine times. Antigen: not known. The sample here was CD4+ T cells sorted from PBMCs, taken around 45 days after the first yellow fever vaccination. The J gene is TRBJ2-7, the V gene TRBV9; 9 positions agree with TRBD1. This clonotype was sampled from a man between 18 and 29 years old who received the YFV17D yellow fever vaccine. Here the CDR3 reads CASSGLGQGYEQYF. The CDR3 DNA sequence: TGTGCCAGCAGCGGGCTGGGACAGGGCTACGAGCAGTACTTC.